Below, one T cell receptor beta chain is given with its context. This record belongs to a study of neoadjuvant anti-PD-1 for oral cavity cancer. The CDR3 has 13 residues. Germline V gene lookup returns CDR1 SNHLY and CDR2 FYNNEI. Trimming removed 6 bases at V and 5 bases at J, with 14 bases between. Clones were sequenced by immunoSEQ multiplex PCR, and TCRdb holds only the in-frame ones, with some missing. The table records under 85,000 clones, approximately 84% of them present only once. Patients had HPV-negative, locally advanced oral cavity squamous cell carcinoma. The source is a person between 40 and 85 years old with oral cavity squamous cell carcinoma. This specimen consisted of PBMCs, obtained before nivolumab (anti-PD-1) treatment. V and J are TRBV2 and TRBJ2-7; the D is unclear. DNA of the CDR3: TGTGCCAGCAGCCCCCAAGGCTTGGACGAGCAGTACTTC. Amino acids: CASSPQGLDEQYF.